The clone carrying this T cell receptor beta chain has just one count. These data originate in a study of blood T cell repertoires in COVID-19. At the level of the study: T cells, B-cell-depleted T cells, or PBMCs supplied cDNA or gDNA.

Profiling relied on immunoSEQ multiplex PCR, and the TCRdb table lists in-frame clones only, not all of them. This table has about 410,000 clones, roughly 88% appearing once. This CDR3 comprises 12 residues. Trimming cost V 5 bases and J 12 bases, with 11 bases left between them. Sample: PBMCs or T cells enriched from blood (not recorded which). The receptor's source is a man aged 18 to 30 who had recovered from COVID-19. The chain uses TRBV12-3 or TRBV12-4 and TRBJ1-6; D unresolved. In DNA form, the CDR3 reads TGTGCCAGCAGTCTGCGGCTAGGACCCCTCCACTTT. Encoded protein: CASSLRLGPLHF.